The T cell receptor (beta chain) described here comes from a study of shared clonotypes between healthy human individuals. General observations from the study: Naive subsets generally had larger estimated richness than memory subsets.

Per the germline V gene, CDR1 is LNHDA and CDR2 is SQIVND (reference sequence). Trimming took off 4 bases at V and 6 bases at J, with 19 bases between the two ends. This CDR3 is 16 amino acids long. As for this clone: Its specificity is unknown.

Assay runs were performed at deep level. Assay used: immunoSEQ multiplex PCR; TCRdb lists only in-frame clones, some missing. The sample includes hundreds of thousands of clones, around 73% of them seen just once. The J gene is TRBJ2-1, the V gene TRBV19; D possibly matches TRBD1 or TRBD2 (5 bases each). The TCR comes from a woman in her thirties in good health. Sequencing was performed on memory CD4+ T cells sorted from blood. The subset here: CD45RA-negative fraction. The CDR3 is CASSTPGRAGINEQFF. CDR3 nucleotides: TGTGCCAGTAGTACCCCGGGACGGGCAGGGATCAATGAGCAGTTCTTC.